The present T cell receptor (beta chain) was sequenced within a study of T cell responses to AZD1222 COVID-19 vaccine. Study-wide results and limits: Females outnumbered males among donors, who were mostly white British; clonal diversity was possibly underestimated.

V dropped 3 bases and J dropped 4 bases, with 19 bases sitting between them. The CDR3 extends over 16 amino acids. Only in-frame clones appear in the TCRdb table, and some are missing; sequencing was by immunoSEQ multiplex PCR. Among 110,000 to 150,000 clones, 75% to 90% were seen once, and the ten largest hold more than 7%. Points on this clone: Its target is unknown.

This receptor was taken from an adult in good health. The chain couples TRBV23-1 to TRBJ2-7, with D perhaps matching TRBD1 (6 bases). TRBV23-1 is marked as an open reading frame, function uncertain. Material: peripheral blood, obtained on day 0 of AZD1222 vaccination. The CDR3 bases are TGCGCCAGCAGTCACCCCCACGCAGGGGAAGGTTACGAGCAGTACTTC. It codes for CASSHPHAGEGYEQYF.